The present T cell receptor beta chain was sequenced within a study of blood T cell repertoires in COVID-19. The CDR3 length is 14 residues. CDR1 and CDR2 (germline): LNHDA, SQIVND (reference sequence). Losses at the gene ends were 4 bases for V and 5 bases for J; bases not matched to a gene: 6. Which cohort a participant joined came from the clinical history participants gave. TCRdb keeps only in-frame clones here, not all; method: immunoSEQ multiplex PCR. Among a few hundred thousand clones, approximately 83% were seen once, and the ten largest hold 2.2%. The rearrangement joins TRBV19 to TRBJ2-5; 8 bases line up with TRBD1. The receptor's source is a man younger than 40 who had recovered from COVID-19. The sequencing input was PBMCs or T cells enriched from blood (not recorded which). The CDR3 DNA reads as TGTGCCAGTAGTACTGGACAGGGCGGGGAGACCCAGTACTTC. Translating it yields CASSTGQGGETQYF.